The 29 T cell receptor beta chains listed next were all sequenced from one sample in a study of blood T cell repertoires in COVID-19. The data were produced by immunoSEQ multiplex PCR, yet TCRdb's version contains in-frame clones alone and is incomplete. The sample shows about 260,000 clones, around 87% of them seen only once. Sequenced material: peripheral blood. These receptors originate from a woman aged 55-70 years with COVID-19, enrolled during active disease.

The chain employs TRBV27 and TRBJ1-2; perhaps TRBD1 as D (6 bases). Trimming pared 3 bases from V and 0 bases from J, leaving 14 bases between. Germline CDR1 reads MNHEY; CDR2 reads SMNVEV (reference sequence). The CDR3 has 16 amino acids. CDR3 nucleotide sequence: TGTGCCAGCAGTTTTTCTGGACAGCTGACTAACTATGGCTACACCTTC. As protein: CASSFSGQLTNYGYTF.

The V and J genes are TRBV9 and TRBJ2-1; TRBD1 might be the D (5 bases). This CDR3 has 14 amino acids. V lost 0 bases, J lost 9 bases, and 13 bases lay in between. CDR1 SGDLS and CDR2 YYNGEE come from the germline V gene. The CDR3 here is CASSVDPGLGEQFF. CDR3 nucleotides: TGTGCCAGCAGCGTAGACCCAGGGTTGGGTGAGCAGTTCTTC.

The chain joins TRBV7-9 to TRBJ1-5; TRBD1 matches at 7 bases. CDR3 length: 17 amino acids. V trimming: 0 bases; J trimming: 3 bases; junction bases outside the gene matches: 8. CDR1 is SEHNR, CDR2 FQNEAQ, per germline (reference sequence). CDR3 sequence reads: CASSLATGTATNQPQHF. As DNA, the CDR3 is TGTGCCAGCAGCTTAGCGACGGGGACAGCTACCAATCAGCCCCAGCATTTT.

The J gene is TRBJ2-2, the V gene TRBV11-2; TRBD1 is a possible D gene (5 bases). Deletions cut 5 bases from V and 6 bases from J, with 16 bases between. The CDR3 extends over 15 amino acids. The germline CDR1 and CDR2 sequences are SGHAT and FQNNGV. CDR3 sequence (DNA): TGTGCCAGCAGCCCCCGGGCAGGGCAGGCCGGGGAGCTGTTTTTT. Translated: CASSPRAGQAGELFF.

V and J are TRBV27 and TRBJ2-3; 8 bases align to TRBD1. J lost 4 bases, V lost 8 bases, and 5 bases had no gene match. Germline lookup yields CDR1 MNHEY and CDR2 SMNVEV (reference sequence). CDR3 size: 13 residues. The CDR3 is CASWDRNSDTQYF. For the CDR3, the DNA is TGTGCCAGCTGGGACAGGAACTCAGATACGCAGTATTTT.

CDR3 sequence reads: CASSLTPGSYNEQFF. CDR3 nucleotides: TGTGCCAGCAGCCTTACCCCGGGGTCCTACAATGAGCAGTTCTTC. V gene TRBV6-6 combines with J gene TRBJ2-1; D is perhaps TRBD2 (5 bases). The CDR3 length is 15 residues. Trimming took off 6 bases at V and 1 base at J, with 13 bases between the two ends. Per the germline V gene, CDR1 is MNHNY and CDR2 is SVGAGI (reference sequence).

The table lists this clone with a count of one. The chain has TRBV28 and TRBJ2-7; 9 bases map to TRBD1. The germline V gene encodes CDR1 MDHEN and CDR2 SYDVKM. With V trimmed by 5 bases and J by 2 bases, 7 bases remained unmatched. This CDR3 comprises 15 residues. CDR3 amino acids: CASSAWTGETYEQYF. CDR3 bases: TGTGCCAGCAGTGCCTGGACAGGGGAAACCTACGAGCAGTACTTC.

The V call is TRBV28, the J call TRBJ1-5; the match to TRBD1 covers 7 bases. The CDR3 length is 16 residues. After removal of 8 bases from V and 3 bases from J, the junction contained 13 bases not matched to a gene. From germline, CDR1 is MDHEN and CDR2 SYDVKM. For the CDR3, the DNA is TGTGCCAGCCGGAGAGGGGACAGCTCTTCCAATCAGCCCCAGCATTTT. It codes for CASRRGDSSSNQPQHF.

This clone was seen once. V gene TRBV15 combines with J gene TRBJ1-2; 8 nucleotides agree with TRBD1. The CDR3 has 14 residues. Looked up from germline, CDR1 is LNHNV and CDR2 is YYDKDF (reference sequence). V was pared by 3 bases and J by 3 bases, with 3 bases of the junction left unmatched. DNA of the CDR3: TGTGCCACCAGCAGGGACAGGGCGGACTATGGCTACACCTTC. Translated: CATSRDRADYGYTF. The complete variable domain, with remaining parts taken from reference TRBV15 and TRBJ1-2, reads DAMVIQNPRYQVTQFGKPVTLSCSQTLNHNVMYWYQQKSSQAPKLLFHYYDKDFNNEADTPDNFQSRRPNTSFCFLDIRSPGLGDTAMYLCATSRDRADYGYTFGSGTRLTVV.

The DNA for the CDR3 is TGTGCCAGCAGTTCAGGGGTTGGGGCCAACGTCCTGACTTTC. Translated, it gives CASSSGVGANVLTF. The chain recombines TRBV28 with TRBJ2-6; tentative D call: TRBD1 (6 bases). Trimming took off 4 bases at V and 3 bases at J, with 7 bases between the two ends. The CDR3 runs 14 residues. Germline V gene lookup returns CDR1 MDHEN and CDR2 SYDVKM.

The genes are TRBV19 and TRBJ2-2; D call uncertain. The CDR3 sequence is 19 residues long. Germline lookup yields CDR1 LNHDA and CDR2 SQIVND (reference sequence). Trimming pared 3 bases from V and 1 base from J, leaving 21 bases between. CDR3 region: CASSINAPDMLGNTGELFF. DNA for the CDR3: TGTGCCAGTAGTATCAACGCTCCAGACATGCTTGGGAACACCGGGGAGCTGTTTTTT.

The V gene is TRBV5-1, the J gene TRBJ2-7, with D perhaps matching TRBD2 (6 bases). V was clipped by 0 bases and J by 2 bases, with 9 bases between them. There are 14 residues in the CDR3. CDR1 is SGHRS and CDR2 is YFSETQ in the germline V gene. CDR3 in amino acids: CASSLEGGAYEQYF. The CDR3 DNA follows: TGCGCCAGCAGCTTGGAGGGCGGGGCCTACGAGCAGTACTTC.

This clone was found once. This chain joins TRBV19 and TRBJ2-4; 7 positions match TRBD2. From germline, CDR1 is LNHDA and CDR2 SQIVND (reference sequence). J gave up 6 bases and V 1 base, and 6 bases lay outside the gene matches. The CDR3 sequence is 15 residues long. CDR3 sequence reads: CASSIAGGPRNIQYF. Written as DNA, the CDR3 is TGTGCCAGTAGTATAGCGGGAGGCCCGAGAAACATTCAGTACTTC. The full variable domain, rest sourced from reference TRBV19 and TRBJ2-4, is DGGITQSPKYLFRKEGQNVTLSCEQNLNHDAMYWYRQDPGQGLRLIYYSQIVNDFQKGDIAEGYSVSREKKESFPLTVTSAQKNPTAFYLCASSIAGGPRNIQYFGAGTRLSVL.

The sample holds a few counts of this clone. The chain links TRBV29-1 to TRBJ1-4, with a possible D match to TRBD1 (6 bases). The CDR3 length is 13 residues. Trimming cost V 2 bases and J 6 bases, with 10 bases left between them. Germline CDR1 SQVTM, CDR2 ANQGSEA. The CDR3 DNA is TGCAGCGTTGAATTGGACAGAGATGAAAAACTGTTTTTT. Amino acids: CSVELDRDEKLFF. Variable domain in full (rest from reference TRBV29-1 and TRBJ1-4): SAVISQKPSRDICQRGTSLTIQCQVDSQVTMMFWYRQQPGQSLTLIATANQGSEATYESGFVIDKFPISRPNLTFSTLTVSNMSPEDSSIYLCSVELDRDEKLFFGSGTQLSVL.

The chain has TRBV28 and TRBJ1-2; D gene ambiguous. V was shortened by 9 bases and J by 4 bases, with 12 bases between the two germline ends. CDR3 size: 12 residues. CDR1 MDHEN and CDR2 SYDVKM come from the germline V gene. Here the CDR3 reads CASLAAPYGYTF. CDR3 DNA: TGTGCCAGTCTTGCGGCACCCTATGGCTACACCTTC.

The chain recombines TRBV7-2 with TRBJ2-1; 10 bases are shared with TRBD2. Per germline, CDR1 SGHTA and CDR2 FQGNSA. This CDR3 has 15 residues. Germline trimming cut 7 bases from V and 9 bases from J; bases unmatched to any gene: 12. In DNA form, the CDR3 reads TGTGCCAGCAAAGCGGGAGGGCCTATAGGCGGTGAGCAGTTCTTC. It encodes CASKAGGPIGGEQFF.

This clone was found once. CDR3 nucleotide sequence: TGTGCCAGCAGTCACAGACAGGTGGGGCGAAGCAATCAGCCCCAGCATTTT. Translating gives CASSHRQVGRSNQPQHF. The chain couples TRBV28 to TRBJ1-5; D is possibly TRBD1 (6 bases). Germline assignment: CDR1 MDHEN and CDR2 SYDVKM. Trimming stripped 5 bases from V and 1 base from J, with 18 bases between. CDR3 length: 17 amino acids.

This chain joins TRBV5-4 and TRBJ2-5, with 9 bases fitting TRBD2. CDR3 length equals 15 residues. Unmatched junction bases numbered 9, after V lost 4 bases and J lost 5 bases. Germline V gene lookup returns CDR1 SGHNT and CDR2 YYREEE (reference sequence). The CDR3 is CASSPRREGVETQYF. The DNA for the CDR3 is TGTGCCAGCAGCCCACGGCGGGAGGGTGTTGAGACCCAGTACTTC. The full variable domain, with the rest looked up from reference TRBV5-4 and TRBJ2-5, is ETGVTQSPTHLIKTRGQQVTLRCSSQSGHNTVSWYQQALGQGPQFIFQYYREEENGRGNFPPRFSGLQFPNYSSELNVNALELDDSALYLCASSPRREGVETQYFGPGTRLLVL.

The V call is TRBV11-3, the J call TRBJ2-1; D perhaps matches TRBD2 (7 bases). The germline CDR1 and CDR2 sequences are SGHNT and YENEEA. The V end was cut by 9 bases, the J end by 4 bases, with 25 bases between. This CDR3 contains 17 residues. The DNA of the CDR3 is TGTGCCAGGGGACTATGCGGGGGCCTTGACGTATACAATGAGCAGTTCTTC. It translates to CARGLCGGLDVYNEQFF.

V and J are TRBV4-2 and TRBJ2-1; 7 bases are shared with TRBD2. Germline CDR1 and CDR2: LGHNA and YNFKEQ. The CDR3 spans 15 residues. V was pared by 1 base and J by 9 bases, with 9 bases of the junction left unmatched. The CDR3 reads CASSQGGEGFGEQFF. In DNA, the CDR3 is TGTGCCAGCAGCCAAGGTGGGGAGGGCTTCGGTGAGCAGTTCTTC.

V is TRBV6-2 or TRBV6-3 and J is TRBJ1-6; TRBD1 agrees at 8 bases. In germline, CDR1 is MNHEY, CDR2 SVGEGT. This CDR3 comprises 13 residues. Losses at the gene ends were 5 bases for V and 8 bases for J; bases not matched to a gene: 2. The CDR3 DNA follows: TGTGCCAGCAGTCGGGGACAGGATTCACCCCTCCACTTT. Translation gives CASSRGQDSPLHF.

This chain links TRBV5-1 with TRBJ1-2; TRBD1 is a possible D gene (6 bases). This CDR3 has 14 amino acids. V was pared by 5 bases and J by 5 bases, with 16 bases between. Germline V gene lookup returns CDR1 SGHRS and CDR2 YFSETQ. CDR3 nucleotides: TGCGCCAGCAGTTCCCAGGGGAGAACATATGGCTACACCTTC. This encodes CASSSQGRTYGYTF.

V is TRBV7-2 and J is TRBJ1-6; the D gene is possibly TRBD1 (5 bases). The CDR3 runs 14 residues. Trimming left V 3 bases short and J 10 bases short, with 13 bases between. The germline V gene encodes CDR1 SGHTA and CDR2 FQGNSA. CDR3 residues: CASSLATGGSPLHF. The CDR3 region has the DNA TGTGCCAGCAGCTTGGCAACAGGCGGCTCACCCCTCCACTTT. The variable domain in full, with the rest retrieved from reference TRBV7-2 and TRBJ1-6, is GAGVSQSPSNKVTEKGKDVELRCDPISGHTALYWYRQSLGQGLEFLIYFQGNSAPDKSGLPSDRFSAERTGGSVSTLTIQRTQQEDSAVYLCASSLATGGSPLHFGNGTRLTVT.

The chain uses TRBV4-2 and TRBJ1-2, with 7 bases aligning to TRBD1. Germline CDR1 LGHNA, CDR2 YNFKEQ. The V segment lost 4 bases and the J segment 4 bases; nucleotides outside the gene matches: 6. The CDR3 has 14 amino acids. Here the CDR3 DNA reads TGTGCCAGCAGCCCCACAGGGGAGGTCTATGGCTACACCTTC. Translated, it gives CASSPTGEVYGYTF.

The chain is built from TRBV30 and TRBJ2-1, with D perhaps TRBD2 (5 bases). Trimming cost V 3 bases and J 4 bases, with 13 bases left between them. The CDR3 loop spans 14 amino acids. Per the germline V gene, CDR1 is GTSNPN and CDR2 is SVGIG (reference sequence). The CDR3 nucleotides read TGTGCCTGGAGGGTACTAGGCCCGTACAATGAGCAGTTCTTC. Protein product: CAWRVLGPYNEQFF.

The chain is built from TRBV4-1 and TRBJ1-3; D is undetermined. V lost 1 base and J lost 3, with 10 bases in between. Germline CDR1 is MGHRA and CDR2 is YSYEKL. This CDR3 comprises 15 residues. The CDR3: CASSQGTAGGNTIYF. For the CDR3, the DNA is TGCGCCAGCAGCCAAGGTACTGCCGGTGGAAACACCATATATTTT.

This rearrangement joins TRBV5-8 to TRBJ2-1; D unresolved. CDR3 size: 11 residues. From germline, CDR1 is SGHTS and CDR2 YDEGEE. The V and J ends lost 4 bases and 4 bases respectively, with 3 bases between them. The CDR3 sequence is CASSPYNEQFF. Written as DNA, the CDR3 is TGTGCCAGCAGCCCGTACAATGAGCAGTTCTTC.

This chain connects TRBV30 to TRBJ2-3; D call uncertain. The V gene lost 3 bases and the J gene lost 1 base, with 8 bases spanning the gap. This CDR3 comprises 13 residues. In germline, CDR1 is GTSNPN, CDR2 SVGIG (reference sequence). In DNA form, the CDR3 reads TGTGCCTGGAGCCCTCAGGGCACAGATACGCAGTATTTT. This translates into CAWSPQGTDTQYF.

Details on this clone: Other DNA sequences of this sample code for an identical CDR3. The chain employs TRBV6-5 and TRBJ1-1; 9 bases are a match to TRBD1. The CDR3 covers 14 residues. In germline, CDR1 is MNHEY, CDR2 SVGAGI. The V and J ends lost 6 bases and 5 bases, in that order; junction bases with no gene match: 7. The CDR3 coding sequence is TGTGCCAGCAGGCGGGGACAGGGCTGGACTGAAGCTTTCTTT. This gives the protein CASRRGQGWTEAFF.